The clone carrying this T cell receptor (beta chain) was recorded once. The data derive from a study of T-cell reconstitution after alpha-beta-depleted transplantation in children. The TCRbeta library was prepared with unique molecular identifiers. TCRdb re-analysed the PCR reads in MiXCR, keeping a single row per CDR3 protein. Here the sample spans 500,000 to 750,000 distinct CDR3 sequences, over 10% being singletons. Trimming removed 7 bases at V and 3 bases at J, with 22 bases between. CDR3 length: 17 residues. The germline CDR1 and CDR2 sequences are LNHNV and YYDKDF (reference sequence). This rearrangement joins TRBV15 to TRBJ2-1; D call uncertain. This receptor was obtained from a male patient between 10 and 17 years old who had a stem cell transplant for acute myeloid leukemia, so the T cells may come from the graft donor. The sample in question was PBMCs, mostly from graft donor cells, obtained 360 days after TCRalphabeta/CD19-depleted stem cell transplant. CDR3 coding DNA: TGTGCCACCACATCGCCGGGCCCCTCTGGGTACTACAATGAGCAGTTCTTC. It specifies CATTSPGPSGYYNEQFF.